Listed below are T cell receptor beta chains from one sample, sequenced in a study of T cells in Graves' hyperthyroidism and ophthalmopathy. TCRdb re-called the multiplex PCR reads with MiXCR, one entry per CDR3 protein. Among around 420,000 distinct CDR3 sequences, roughly 15% were seen once, and the ten largest hold about 5%. The sample comprised blood. The source of these receptors is a woman under 30 with Graves' hyperthyroidism. Each CDR3 is given with its conserved first and last residue. A D gene is named only where the DNA matches it firmly. The size entry is marked missing in some rows and otherwise reads once, few, many or a size class.

size,V,D,J,DNA,CDR3
many,TRBV6-1,-,TRBJ2-7,TGTGCCAGCAGTTTCGGCGGGCGGACCAGCTCCTACGAGCAGTACTTC,CASSFGGRTSSYEQYF
many,TRBV7-2,TRBD1,TRBJ1-5,TGTGCCAGCAGGTTGGGACAGGGGAATCAGCCCCAGCATTTT,CASRLGQGNQPQHF
-,TRBV5-4,TRBD2,TRBJ2-5,TGTGCCAGCAGCCAAGCGGGAGGACGAGAGACCCAGTACTTC,CASSQAGGRETQYF
many,TRBV2,TRBD1,TRBJ1-1,TGTGCCAGAGGGGCAGGGGGGGGTTCGGCTTTCTTT,CARGAGGGSAFF
many,TRBV30,TRBD2,TRBJ2-7,TGTGCCTGGAGTCAACTGGGACTAGCGACCTACGAGCAGTACTTC,CAWSQLGLATYEQYF
many,TRBV11-2,TRBD2,TRBJ2-3,TGTGCCAGCAGCTTCGGTACTAGCGGAGATCCTAGCACAGATACGCAGTATTTT,CASSFGTSGDPSTDTQYF
few,TRBV7-6,-,TRBJ2-1,TGTGCCAGCAGCCCCGTAGTCTTCAATGAGCAGTTCTTC,CASSPVVFNEQFF
many,TRBV6-1,TRBD1,TRBJ2-7,TGTGCCAGCTCCGACAGGGCCTCAACCTACGAGCAGTACTTC,CASSDRASTYEQYF
many,TRBV2,-,TRBJ2-7,TGTGCCAGCAGTGAAACCTGGGCAGAGACCTACGAGCAGTACTTC,CASSETWAETYEQYF
-,TRBV6-1,-,TRBJ2-2,TGTGCCAGCAGTGGGGTCAGCTACACCGGGGAGCTGTTTTTT,CASSGVSYTGELFF
many,TRBV7-3,TRBD2,TRBJ2-2,TGTGCCAGCAGCCTAGCGGGAGGCACCACCGGGGAGCTGTTTTTT,CASSLAGGTTGELFF
many,TRBV5-1,TRBD1,TRBJ1-1,TGCGCCAGCAGCTGGAGGTTCGACAGGGGGCAGGCTGAAGCTTTCTTT,CASSWRFDRGQAEAFF